This TCR beta chain comes out of a study of T cells in Graves' hyperthyroidism and ophthalmopathy. Researchers took RNA transcripts and amplified the TCR beta CDR3 regions from them. During a first-round RT-PCR of the TCR CDR3, the HTBI primer set was used. TCRdb recomputed calls from the multiplex PCR reads with MiXCR, one row per CDR3 protein. The profile shows under 300,000 distinct CDR3 sequences, around 15% of them singletons. This CDR3 has 14 amino acids. Trimming at V came to 3 bases and at J to 2 bases, leaving 1 base not matched to a gene. CDR1 and CDR2 (germline): ENHRY, SYGVKD. Many counts were recorded for this clonotype.

Sequencing input: blood. The sequence was collected from a middle-aged woman with Graves' hyperthyroidism. This chain uses TRBV10-3 with TRBJ1-5; 7 positions match TRBD1. In nucleotides, the CDR3 is TGTGCCATCAGTGACGGGACAGGCAATCAGCCCCAGCATTTT. This gives the protein CAISDGTGNQPQHF.